Listed below are T cell receptor beta chains from one sample, sequenced in a study of post-analysis software for immune sequencing data. TCRdb ran MiXCR on the PCR reads and lists one entry per CDR3 protein. This sample has some 700,000 distinct CDR3 sequences, with 55% to 60% found just once. The sample consisted of blood. The receptors here all came from a girl aged 2 to 10 with multiple sclerosis. The CDR3 runs from the conserved cysteine through the conserved F or W. A D gene is named only where the DNA matches it firmly. A row's size may be missing; if present it is once, few, many or a size class.

V	D	size	J	DNA	CDR3
TRBV20-1	-	-	TRBJ2-1	TGCAGTGCTACCCTGAGGGGACGTTACAATGAGCAGTTCTTC	CSATLRGRYNEQFF
TRBV29-1	-	-	TRBJ2-3	TGCAGCGCCCGACGGGGCAGGGAGCTTTCCACAGATACGCAGTATTTT	CSARRGRELSTDTQYF
TRBV29-1	-	-	TRBJ2-7	TGCAGCGTAGCTCCACAGGGATACGAGCAGTACTTC	CSVAPQGYEQYF
TRBV18	TRBD2	-	TRBJ2-7	TGTGCCAGCTCAGAAGGGGATATAGCGGGAGGCTACGAGCAGTACTTC	CASSEGDIAGGYEQYF
TRBV6-5	-	few	TRBJ2-5	TGTGCCAGCAGACGGGCTCTAGCGATAGAGACCCAGTACTTC	CASRRALAIETQYF
TRBV5-6	TRBD2	-	TRBJ2-7	TGTGCCAGCAGCTTGACCGGGACTAGCTTCCACGAGCAGTACTTC	CASSLTGTSFHEQYF
TRBV5-5	TRBD2	-	TRBJ2-3	TGTGCCAGCAGAGCGGGGCTTAATACGCAGTATTTT	CASRAGLNTQYF
TRBV29-1	-	-	TRBJ2-5	TGCAGCGCCTCCCTACCTAATCTGGGAGGGACCCAGTACTTC	CSASLPNLGGTQYF
TRBV7-2	TRBD2	-	TRBJ2-5	TGTGCCAGCAGCCTCGTACCAAGACTAGCGGGGGCCCAAGAGACCCAGTACTTC	CASSLVPRLAGAQETQYF
TRBV10-3	-	-	TRBJ1-1	TGTGCCATCGGCGGACAGAACACTGAAGCTTTCTTT	CAIGGQNTEAFF
TRBV13	-	-	TRBJ2-6	TGTGCCAGCAGCTTAGACGAGGGGACGACGGGGGCCAACGTCCTGACTTTC	CASSLDEGTTGANVLTF
TRBV7-4	-	-	TRBJ1-2	TGTGCCAGCAGCTTACTGTCCGATGTAGGCTATGGCTACACCTTC	CASSLLSDVGYGYTF
TRBV29-1	TRBD1	-	TRBJ1-2	TGCAGCGTTCCTCCCCCAGGGGGCGCATATGGCTACACCTTC	CSVPPPGGAYGYTF
TRBV6-5	-	many	TRBJ1-2	TGTGCCAGCAGTCCGCAGGGGTGGACCTCCTATGGCTACACCTTC	CASSPQGWTSYGYTF
TRBV7-9	-	-	TRBJ2-1	TGTGCCAGCAGTCCCTCAGCGGACCCCTCCTACAATGAGCAGTTCTTC	CASSPSADPSYNEQFF
TRBV25-1	TRBD2	-	TRBJ2-5	TGTGCCAGCAGTCAAGCGGGGCCGGTGGAGACCCAGTACTTC	CASSQAGPVETQYF
TRBV15	-	-	TRBJ2-5	TGTGCCACCAGCAGAGATCGTTTCCAAGAGACCCAGTACTTC	CATSRDRFQETQYF
TRBV7-8	TRBD2	-	TRBJ2-7	TGTGCCAGCAGCTACCTAGCGGGAGGGTCCTACGAGCAGTACTTC	CASSYLAGGSYEQYF
TRBV4-1	-	-	TRBJ1-5	TGCGCCAGCAGCCAGGTCCGGGGGGGTTTGGGGAATCAGCCCCAGCATTTT	CASSQVRGGLGNQPQHF